Listed here are 32 T cell receptor beta chains from one sample, sequenced in a study of blood T cell repertoires in COVID-19. Using immunoSEQ multiplex PCR, the repertoire was profiled, and TCRdb retains in-frame clones only, with some absent. The sample lists about 120,000 clones, around 85% occurring once. The sample comprised peripheral blood. These TCRs come from a man aged 60-69 years with acute or convalescent COVID-19.

CDR3 sequence (DNA): TGTGCCAGCAGCTTATTGGCGGGGGCTTCGGGCGAGCAGTACTTC. Translating gives CASSLLAGASGEQYF. The gene calls are TRBV7-2 and TRBJ2-7; TRBD2 might be the D (7 bases). The CDR3 consists of 15 residues. Trimming removed 2 bases from V and 6 bases from J, with 17 bases in between. Germline loops: CDR1 SGHTA, CDR2 FQGNSA.

The gene calls are TRBV6-1 and TRBJ2-7; 7 bases align to TRBD1. CDR1 is MNHNS and CDR2 is SASEGT in the germline V gene. This CDR3 spans 15 amino acids. Unmatched junction bases numbered 7, after V lost 3 bases and J lost 2 bases. The CDR3 sequence is CASSEGQSAAYEQYF. The DNA of the CDR3 is TGTGCCAGCAGTGAGGGACAGTCCGCGGCCTACGAGCAGTACTTC.

CDR3 sequence (DNA): TGTGCCAGCAGTCCGGGACAGGGGAATTCACCCCTCCACTTT. Encoded protein: CASSPGQGNSPLHF. This sequence joins TRBV28 and TRBJ1-6, with TRBD1 identical over 10 bases. The length of the CDR3 is 14 residues. With V trimmed by 5 bases and J by 7 bases, 2 bases remained unmatched. The germline gives CDR1 MDHEN, CDR2 SYDVKM. Full variable domain (outside the CDR3, taken from reference TRBV28 and TRBJ1-6): DVKVTQSSRYLVKRTGEKVFLECVQDMDHENMFWYRQDPGLGLRLIYFSYDVKMKEKGDIPEGYSVSREKKERFSLILESASTNQTSMYLCASSPGQGNSPLHFGNGTRLTVT.

The sample holds a few counts of this clone. The chain is built from TRBV19 and TRBJ2-4, with 8 bases fitting TRBD2. J was trimmed by 2 bases and V by 5 bases; bases with no gene match: 8. Germline V gene sequence: CDR1 LNHDA, CDR2 SQIVND (reference sequence). The CDR3 sequence is 16 residues long. CDR3 DNA: TGTGCCAGTAGTCCGGGGGGGATGTTGACCAAAAACATTCAGTACTTC. Protein sequence: CASSPGGMLTKNIQYF.

This clone was seen once. The chain carries TRBV7-9 and TRBJ2-7, with no clear D. This CDR3 has 14 amino acids. Germline CDR1 and CDR2: SEHNR and FQNEAQ (reference sequence). V dropped 3 bases and J dropped 4 bases, with 13 bases sitting between them. In nucleotides, the CDR3 is TGTGCCAGCAGCTTGTTTCCCCAGAGGTACGAGCAGTACTTC. Translation gives CASSLFPQRYEQYF.

This sequence joins TRBV9 and TRBJ2-3, with 7 bases identical to TRBD2. This CDR3 spans 15 amino acids. V trimming: 3 bases; J trimming: 4 bases; junction bases outside the gene matches: 8. Germline assignment: CDR1 SGDLS and CDR2 YYNGEE. The CDR3, as DNA: TGTGCCAGCAGCGAGCGGGATTCCGTGTCAGATACGCAGTATTTT. The encoded protein is CASSERDSVSDTQYF.

A few counts support this clone. The chain uses TRBV2 and TRBJ2-5; 7 nucleotides align to TRBD2. Germline CDR1 and CDR2: SNHLY and FYNNEI. The CDR3 spans 16 residues. The V gene end was trimmed by 0 bases and the J gene end by 4 bases; junction bases not matched to a gene: 8. The CDR3 is CASSEAISGRRETQYF. The CDR3 nucleotides read TGTGCCAGCAGTGAAGCGATTAGCGGGCGTCGAGAGACCCAGTACTTC.

The rearrangement uses TRBV6-5 and TRBJ2-7; 7 bases are a match to TRBD1. Germline trimming cut 4 bases from V and 0 bases from J; bases unmatched to any gene: 9. The germline V gene has CDR1 MNHEY and CDR2 SVGAGI. The CDR3 has 16 amino acids. In DNA, the CDR3 is TGTGCCAGCAGTTTCCACGGACAGGTCCCCTCCTACGAGCAGTACTTC. Residues: CASSFHGQVPSYEQYF.

This clone was found a few times. This sequence joins TRBV24-1 and TRBJ2-7; 8 positions agree with TRBD2. The germline gives CDR1 KGHDR, CDR2 SFDVKD. The V and J ends lost 5 bases and 7 bases, in that order; junction bases with no gene match: 15. This CDR3 has 16 amino acids. CDR3 loop: CATSASGPAGVQEQYF. CDR3 DNA: TGTGCCACCAGTGCCTCTGGTCCAGCGGGAGTTCAAGAGCAGTACTTC.

This chain uses TRBV6-5 with TRBJ2-7; the D is unclear. The CDR3 consists of 13 residues. Germline V gives CDR1 MNHEY, CDR2 SVGAGI. V was pared by 7 bases and J by 5 bases, with 15 bases between. CDR3 residues: CASNRGSPHEQYF. CDR3 coding DNA: TGTGCCAGCAACCGAGGTTCCCCCCACGAGCAGTACTTC.

This rearrangement joins TRBV4-3 to TRBJ1-3; D is uncertain. Trimming removed 2 bases at V and 0 bases at J, with 11 bases between. CDR3 size: 16 residues. CDR1 is LGHNA and CDR2 is YSLEER in the germline V gene. CDR3 in amino acids: CASSQLDSFSGNTIYF. DNA of the CDR3: TGCGCCAGCAGCCAATTAGACTCCTTCTCTGGAAACACCATATATTTT.

The V and J genes are TRBV7-2 and TRBJ1-2; TRBD1 aligns across 9 bases. Germline V gene data show CDR1 as SGHTA and CDR2 as FQGNSA. This CDR3 is 13 amino acids long. Losses at the gene ends were 1 base for V and 7 bases for J; bases not matched to a gene: 1. In DNA, the CDR3 is TGTGCCAGCAGCTTAGGGGGACAGGGTGGCTACACCTTC. Amino acids: CASSLGGQGGYTF. Full variable domain (rest looked up from reference TRBV7-2 and TRBJ1-2): GAGVSQSPSNKVTEKGKDVELRCDPISGHTALYWYRQSLGQGLEFLIYFQGNSAPDKSGLPSDRFSAERTGGSVSTLTIQRTQQEDSAVYLCASSLGGQGGYTFGSGTRLTVV.

The CDR3 is CASSPTLGQPQHF. Here the CDR3 DNA reads TGTGCCAGCAGTCCGACCCTCGGGCAGCCCCAGCATTTT. The genes are TRBV6-5 and TRBJ1-5; D gene uncertain. The CDR3 is 13 residues long. From germline, CDR1 is MNHEY and CDR2 SVGAGI. V gave up 5 bases and J gave up 7 bases, with 12 bases separating them.

This rearrangement joins TRBV20-1 to TRBJ2-1; 10 bases line up with TRBD2. This CDR3 spans 17 amino acids. CDR1 and CDR2 from the germline V gene are DFQATT and SNEGSKA (reference sequence). Germline trimming cut 3 bases from V and 9 bases from J; bases unmatched to any gene: 17. DNA of the CDR3: TGCAGTGCTAGTAGTGCTAGCGGGAGTTGGGTAAGGGGTGAGCAGTTCTTC. It encodes CSASSASGSWVRGEQFF.

The rearrangement links TRBV7-9 to TRBJ1-2; D might be TRBD1 (6 bases). CDR3 length equals 15 residues. Per the germline V gene, CDR1 is SEHNR and CDR2 is FQNEAQ (reference sequence). V lost 2 bases and J lost 4, with 14 bases in between. The CDR3 spells CASSLNRADGYGYTF. In nucleotides, the CDR3 is TGTGCCAGCAGCTTAAACAGGGCAGATGGCTATGGCTACACCTTC.

This chain uses TRBV5-5 with TRBJ2-7; D might be TRBD2 (6 bases). Deletions cut 4 bases from V and 0 bases from J, with 20 bases between. The CDR3 length is 17 residues. Germline V lookup: CDR1 SGHKS, CDR2 YYEKEE (reference sequence). The CDR3 DNA sequence: TGTGCCAGCAGCATTGGACGCGGCCGGGACTCCTCCTACGAGCAGTACTTC. The encoded protein is CASSIGRGRDSSYEQYF.

The chain has TRBV4-2 and TRBJ1-3; possibly TRBD1 for D (6 bases). V gave up 0 bases and J gave up 4 bases, with 13 bases separating them. The CDR3 covers 16 residues. Germline CDR1 and CDR2: LGHNA and YNFKEQ. The CDR3 DNA reads TGTGCCAGCAGCCAAGATAAGGGGGTGGGAGGAAACACCATATATTTT. It translates to CASSQDKGVGGNTIYF.

This chain joins TRBV24-1 and TRBJ1-2, with D uncertain. Trimming stripped 4 bases from V and 5 bases from J, with 10 bases between. The germline V gene has CDR1 KGHDR and CDR2 SFDVKD. The CDR3 extends over 13 amino acids. CDR3 DNA sequence: TGTGCCACCAGTGAGCCGGGTGCTTATGGCTACACCTTC. Translating gives CATSEPGAYGYTF.

The chain carries TRBV19 and TRBJ1-4; 10 bases agree with TRBD1. Per germline, CDR1 LNHDA and CDR2 SQIVND (reference sequence). CDR3 length: 15 amino acids. After removal of 5 bases from V and 6 bases from J, the junction contained 6 bases not matched to a gene. This chain's CDR3 is CASSLGDRGYEKLFF. As DNA, the CDR3 is TGTGCCAGTAGTCTCGGGGACAGGGGCTATGAAAAACTGTTTTTT.

V gene TRBV7-2 combines with J gene TRBJ1-1; D is uncertain. Germline CDR1 reads SGHTA; CDR2 reads FQGNSA. The CDR3 is 15 residues long. Trimming removed 7 bases at V and 5 bases at J, with 20 bases between. In DNA, the CDR3 is TGTGCCAGCACCCTAGCTGGGTACGGAGGTACTGAAGCTTTCTTT. As protein: CASTLAGYGGTEAFF.

The V and J genes are TRBV7-8 and TRBJ2-5, with TRBD2 as a possible D gene (6 bases). V was clipped by 1 base and J by 4 bases, with 19 bases between them. The germline V gene has CDR1 SGHVS and CDR2 FQNEAQ. The CDR3 is 17 amino acids. The CDR3: CASSLGSGGTLGETQYF. Here the CDR3 DNA reads TGTGCCAGCAGCTTAGGTTCTGGGGGGACTCTCGGAGAGACCCAGTACTTC.

V and J are TRBV6-2 or TRBV6-3 and TRBJ2-5, with 11 nucleotides matching TRBD2. V lost 5 bases and J lost 4; bases outside the gene matches: 9. The CDR3 sequence is 16 residues long. Germline CDR1 reads MNHEY; CDR2 reads SVGEGT. The CDR3 is CASSGLRLAGGETQYF. CDR3 in DNA: TGTGCCAGCAGTGGACTCCGGCTAGCGGGAGGAGAGACCCAGTACTTC.

V usage is TRBV3-1 (or the pseudogene TRBV3-2) and J usage is TRBJ2-7; D ambiguous. The CDR3 loop spans 12 amino acids. Germline V gene data show CDR1 as LGHDT and CDR2 as YNNKEL (reference sequence). Deletions cut 1 base from V and 3 bases from J, with 4 bases between. The CDR3 protein is CASSQVSYEQYF. DNA of the CDR3: TGTGCCAGCAGCCAAGTGAGCTACGAGCAGTACTTC.

The CDR3 sequence: CASSPLSDSNEQFF. In DNA, the CDR3 is TGTGCCAGCTCACCACTAAGTGACAGTAATGAGCAGTTCTTC. The genes are TRBV18 and TRBJ2-1; D may be TRBD1 (5 bases). This CDR3 region has 14 residues. Germline CDR1 KGHSH, CDR2 LQKENI. The V end lost 1 base, the J end lost 7 bases, and 11 bases lay between the germline ends.

The count of this clone is one. V gene TRBV5-4 combines with J gene TRBJ2-5, with 9 bases fitting TRBD2. The CDR3 extends over 16 amino acids. The V gene end was trimmed by 0 bases and the J gene end by 6 bases; junction bases not matched to a gene: 9. Per the germline V gene, CDR1 is SGHNT and CDR2 is YYREEE (reference sequence). The CDR3 loop is CASSLAQLAGAKTQYF. CDR3 DNA: TGTGCCAGCAGCTTGGCCCAACTAGCGGGTGCAAAGACCCAGTACTTC.

V usage is TRBV5-1 and J usage is TRBJ1-1, with D perhaps TRBD1 (5 bases). V was shortened by 0 bases and J by 1 base, with 13 bases between the two germline ends. The CDR3 spans 16 residues. The germline V gene has CDR1 SGHRS and CDR2 YFSETQ. This CDR3 is CASSLGQTVPNTEAFF. CDR3 nucleotide sequence: TGCGCCAGCAGCTTGGGGCAGACAGTGCCGAACACTGAAGCTTTCTTT.

The chain is built from TRBV28 and TRBJ1-6; 8 bases agree with TRBD1. V trimming: 7 bases; J trimming: 5 bases; junction bases outside the gene matches: 7. The CDR3 has 15 residues. The V gene's germline CDR1 is MDHEN and CDR2 SYDVKM. The DNA for the CDR3 is TGTGCCAGCAAAATCTCAGGGGGCGATAATTCACCCCTCCACTTT. Its translation is CASKISGGDNSPLHF.

The table lists this clone with a count of one. This rearrangement joins TRBV18 to TRBJ1-1; 7 bases are shared with TRBD1. Germline CDR1 is KGHSH and CDR2 is LQKENI. This CDR3 comprises 15 residues. Trimming cost V 3 bases and J 1 base; bases outside gene matches: 5. CDR3: CASSPSGGQNTEAFF. The CDR3 DNA is TGTGCCAGCTCACCTTCAGGGGGTCAGAACACTGAAGCTTTCTTT.

The V gene is TRBV10-3, the J gene TRBJ2-7, with TRBD2 matching over 11 bases. CDR1 is ENHRY, CDR2 SYGVKD, per germline. V lost 3 bases to trimming and J lost 4 bases; unmatched junction nucleotides: 11. The CDR3 spans 17 residues. The DNA of the CDR3 is TGTGCCATCAGTGATGGTAGCGGGAGGGCTTCCCCGTACGAGCAGTACTTC. Translation: CAISDGSGRASPYEQYF.

The genes are TRBV7-8 and TRBJ2-1; 10 positions agree with TRBD2. The CDR3 totals 15 residues. V trimming: 6 bases; J trimming: 7 bases; junction bases outside the gene matches: 9. Germline assignment: CDR1 SGHVS and CDR2 FQNEAQ. CDR3 loop: CASRSLAGAGNEQFF. Here the CDR3 DNA reads TGTGCCAGCAGATCCCTAGCGGGAGCTGGGAATGAGCAGTTCTTC.

The V and J genes are TRBV5-1 and TRBJ2-5; 8 positions agree with TRBD1. The CDR3 is 17 amino acids. Per the germline V gene, CDR1 is SGHRS and CDR2 is YFSETQ. Trimming cost V 4 bases and J 1 base; bases outside gene matches: 12. CDR3 protein: CASSGAGPGTGQETQYF. The CDR3 bases are TGCGCCAGCAGCGGGGCAGGGCCAGGGACAGGCCAAGAGACCCAGTACTTC.

The V gene is TRBV6-5, the J gene TRBJ1-6; D is ambiguous. The CDR3 has 14 residues. Looked up from germline, CDR1 is MNHEY and CDR2 is SVGAGI. V was cut by 6 bases and J by 5 bases, with 11 bases left in between. The CDR3, as DNA: TGTGCCAGCAGGGTTACAACTAATAATTCACCCCTCCACTTT. Protein sequence: CASRVTTNNSPLHF.